This record concerns one T cell receptor (beta chain) sequence. This clonotype was recorded at least ten times. What antigen it recognizes has not been identified. Base qualities were left out, and no much larger clone turns up one base away. Hyperthyroidism was considered stable if no progression to ophthalmopathy occurred within 18 months of follow-up. The hyperthyroidism patients were 18 to 65 years old and newly diagnosed, with a disease duration of less than 2 months. Anyone with other autoimmune diseases, uncontrolled infections, pregnancy or lactation was excluded from the study. Diagnosis relied on clinical symptoms, serum thyroxine, TRAb, thyroid ultrasound and orbital computed tomography. Using Ficoll-Paque density gradient centrifugation, PBMCs were isolated from 10 ml of fresh peripheral blood. Total RNA was extracted with Trizol reagent and quality-checked on an Agilent 2100 Bioanalyzer.

This sample was taken from a study of Graves' ophthalmopathy and Graves' hyperthyroidism (dated 2018 in TCRdb). A note on the overall study: Peripheral blood was collected at initial diagnosis, prior to any treatment. TCR beta repertoire signatures were used to distinguish Graves' ophthalmopathy from Graves' hyperthyroidism and to predict progression to ophthalmopathy. In total, 135 blood samples were TCR-sequenced: some 43 ophthalmopathy, over 70 hyperthyroidism and some 17 hyperthyroidism-to-ophthalmopathy patients. To explore V-J signatures that separate ophthalmopathy from hyperthyroidism, a discovery set of about a hundred patients was enrolled, consisting of under 50 with ophthalmopathy and about 60 with stable hyperthyroidism. The independent validation cohort included 18 to 20 hyperthyroidism patients plus 17 patients who later progressed from hyperthyroidism to ophthalmopathy. In over 5 hyperthyroidism patients, the T-cell repertoire of thyroid tissue was compared with the T-cell repertoire of blood. Following sampling, methimazole starting at 30 mg daily was administered to hyperthyroidism patients, and high-dose intravenous methylprednisolone was administered to ophthalmopathy patients. For training and testing, the 80 to 100 patients in the discovery cohort were randomly divided in a 7:3 ratio.

The CDR3 starts with the cysteine, ends with the phenylalanine, and has 12 residues. Only the CDR3 DNA stays, 36 bases, in frame from base 1. V is pared back by 6 bases and J by 7 bases, with 10 bases lying between the germline termini. TCR beta CDR3 regions were amplified from RNA transcripts for repertoire sequencing. HTBI primers and the Qiagen OneStep RT-PCR kit were used in a first-round RT-PCR, which was followed by a second-round multiplex PCR, size selection and purification. Sequencing of the libraries was carried out on an Illumina HiSeq2000 in paired-end mode with 100 bp reads. As for the authors' bioinformatics: SOAPnuke was used to process the reads, removing any read that contained adapters or uncalled bases, had a mean Phred below 15, or lacked an exact match to the constant primer or identifier. High-quality paired reads were merged with COPE v1.2.5. Each unique nucleotide sequence was defined as a clonotype, and clonotypes were aligned to IMGT TRB V, D and J references with MiTCR v1.1. Analysis was restricted to V-J combinations with a frequency above 0.0001, which covered roughly 99% of repertoires. For each V-J combination, a TCR clonal expansion and chaos score was defined as the ratio of F50 clonal expansion to chaos observed in the TCRdist matrix. Features were reduced by Welch's t-statistics and random forest to approximately 13 V-J combinations, which fed a naive Bayes classifier. The similarity between thyroid and blood repertoires was quantified using the Morisita-Horn index. TCRdb trimmed public reads at Q25 via fastp, called clones via MiXCR and kept in-frame beta chains. Every entry covers one CDR3 protein and lists the most common genes and DNA from its rows. Clone size and V and J calls follow TCRdb, not the original study. This sample comprises hundreds of thousands of distinct CDR3 sequences, about 20% of them detected only once. The top ten hold approximately 7.7% of the sample.

Results and caveats for the whole study, not just this receptor: No statistical method was used to predetermine the sample size, and group allocation was not hidden from the investigators. Among expanded thyroid clonotypes with frequency above 0.001, most also showed up in blood, which suggests that blood repertoires may reflect the thyroid immune response. In validation, the model predicted ophthalmopathy progression with more than 70% sensitivity and 72.22% specificity; about a dozen predicted patients were CT-confirmed with GO in a median of 6.5 months. In cross-validation, the 13-signature model distinguished ophthalmopathy from stable hyperthyroidism with less than 90% sensitivity and over 81% specificity, while in the test set the corresponding values were about 79% and 69%.

Sequenced: peripheral blood. The sequence links TRBV12-3 or TRBV12-4 to TRBJ1-5; there is no confident call for the D gene. The source is a woman aged 18-29 years with stable Graves' hyperthyroidism. Some clones in this sample may be carry-over from other donors' samples. Donor details come from another sample of the same person, matched by shared clones. The DNA sequence is given as TGTGCCAGCAGCCACGACCCGCAGCCCCAGCATTTT. It is translated as CASSHDPQPQHF.